This TCR beta chain stems from a study of identifying expanded T cells in peripheral blood. Sequenced by immunoSEQ multiplex PCR; TCRdb stores in-frame clones only, minus some. The profile shows about 54,000 clones, roughly 87% of them singletons. Trimming removed 5 bases at V and 0 bases at J, with 10 bases between. The CDR3 has 14 residues. CDR1 is SGHVS and CDR2 is FNYEAQ in the germline V gene. The chain is built from TRBV7-6 and TRBJ1-1; D is perhaps TRBD1 (6 bases). This TCR came from a person aged 18 to 75 in good health. The sample was blood. CDR3 sequence (DNA): TGTGCCAGCAGCAGTACAGGGATGAACACTGAAGCTTTCTTT. Translated: CASSSTGMNTEAFF.